One sample yielded the 5 T cell receptor beta chains listed below, sequenced in a study of cytotoxic CD8 clonotypes in ibrutinib-treated CLL. Profiling relied on immunoSEQ multiplex PCR, and the TCRdb table lists in-frame clones only, not all of them. The sample holds about 160,000 clones, roughly 77% seen once. Sample: PBMCs, taken after 12 months of ibrutinib treatment. The receptors originated from a human donor with chronic lymphocytic leukemia.

The CDR3 protein is CASSETRMNTEAFF. CDR3 nucleotide sequence: TGTGCCAGCAGTGAGACCAGGATGAACACTGAAGCTTTCTTT. The chain carries TRBV6-1 and TRBJ1-1; no clear D. CDR3 length equals 14 residues. CDR1 and CDR2 (germline): MNHNS, SASEGT. Deletions cut 3 bases from V and 0 bases from J, with 8 bases between.

This clone has a handful of counts. J is TRBJ1-2 and V is TRBV29-1, with D perhaps matching TRBD1 (5 bases). V shed 6 bases and J shed 7 bases, with 15 bases lying between them. The germline CDR1 and CDR2 sequences are SQVTM and ANQGSEA. CDR3 length equals 12 residues. The CDR3 coding sequence is TGCAGCGTCCCGGGACTTCAGTCTGGCTACACCTTC. Protein product: CSVPGLQSGYTF.

V is TRBV4-2 and J is TRBJ2-2; 13 positions agree with TRBD2. In germline, CDR1 is LGHNA, CDR2 YNFKEQ. V lost 0 bases to trimming and J lost 13 bases; unmatched junction nucleotides: 11. CDR3 length: 17 residues. The DNA for the CDR3 is TGTGCCAGCAGCCAAGATCAGGGAACTAGCGGGGGGGCCGGGCTGTTTTTT. Its protein is CASSQDQGTSGGAGLFF.

This chain links TRBV7-9 with TRBJ2-2; 10 nucleotides agree with TRBD2. V lost 5 bases, J lost 7 bases, and 13 bases stayed unmatched. The CDR3 has 17 amino acids. Germline CDR1 reads SEHNR; CDR2 reads FQNEAQ (reference sequence). CDR3 residues: CASSAPGLALSGGELFF. The CDR3 DNA is TGTGCCAGCAGCGCCCCGGGACTAGCGCTGTCGGGCGGGGAGCTGTTTTTT.

This clone showed up just a few times. The gene calls are TRBV5-1 and TRBJ1-6; D may be TRBD1 (6 bases). Trimming took 1 base from V and 8 from J, leaving 10 bases between them. From germline, CDR1 is SGHRS and CDR2 YFSETQ. The CDR3 covers 14 residues. CDR3 loop: CASSLTGLDSPLHF. CDR3 DNA: TGCGCCAGCAGCTTGACAGGGCTGGATTCACCCCTCCACTTT.